The clone carrying this TCR beta chain has a count of ten or more. Time point: sample taken at primary tumor resection. Unsorted whole RNA from tumor, nontumor lung or frozen PBMC underwent sequencing. Donors were roughly 70 untreated early-stage non-small cell lung cancer patients. This specimen belongs to a study of spatial heterogeneity in lung cancer. CDR3 size: 15 residues. Per germline, CDR1 SGHNT and CDR2 YENEEA. J lost 5 bases, V lost 3 bases, and 7 bases had no gene match. TCRdb reprocessed the 5' RACE reads via MiXCR and lists one record per CDR3 protein. The data show about 30,000 distinct CDR3 sequences, 8.4% seen once.

This clonotype was sampled from a female donor with early-stage non-small cell lung cancer. The sample in question was PBMCs, obtained at surgery. The V call is TRBV11-3, the J call TRBJ2-1, with 7 bases identical to TRBD1. In nucleotides, the CDR3 is TGTGCCAGCAGCTTTGCCGGGACAGATAACAATGAGCAGTTCTTC. Translating gives CASSFAGTDNNEQFF.